Reported below is one T cell receptor (beta chain). The antigen remains undetermined. CDR3 length: 17 residues. Germline V gene lookup returns CDR1 LGHNA and CDR2 YSLEER. V was cut by 4 bases and J by 0 bases, with 15 bases left in between. The data are from a study of T cells after yellow fever vaccination. Study results and caveats: A limited proportion of clonotypes was detected within both the CD4 and CD8 compartments.

Each CDR3 protein is one row after TCRdb ran MiXCR on the 5' RACE reads. The table has about 170,000 distinct CDR3 sequences, around 10% seen once. The sequence derives from a man aged 18 to 30 who received the YFV17D yellow fever vaccine. Sequenced here: CD8+ T cells sorted from PBMCs, sampled 15 days after the yellow fever booster vaccination. The chain recombines TRBV4-3 with TRBJ2-2; D remains unclear. The CDR3 is CASSPLGGHSNTGELFF. CDR3 DNA sequence: TGCGCCAGCAGCCCTCTGGGTGGGCATTCGAACACCGGGGAGCTGTTTTTT.